This T cell receptor beta chain was sequenced in a study of liver allograft versus peripheral blood T cells. As for the study in general: Transplanted-liver T cell receptor repertoires were compared with recipients' peripheral blood repertoires.

The V end was cut by 1 base, the J end by 5 bases, with 16 bases between. The length of the CDR3 is 16 residues. CDR1 and CDR2 from the germline V gene are SEHNR and FQNEAQ (reference sequence). Details on this clonotype: The antigen remains unidentified.

TCRdb itself ran the reads through MiXCR, one entry per CDR3 protein. The table includes over 5,500 distinct CDR3 sequences, approximately 18% detected once. Findings and limits, study-wide: Inside liver allografts, T cell receptor repertoires reportedly diverged from the repertoires found in peripheral blood.

This TCR came from a human patient who had a liver transplant. The graft donor may have given rise to some T cells. The V call is TRBV7-9, the J call TRBJ2-3; D possibly uses TRBD1 or TRBD2 (5 bases each). The CDR3 loop is CASSLGFRGEQDTQYF. In nucleotides, the CDR3 is TGTGCCAGCAGCTTAGGGTTTAGAGGGGAGCAAGATACGCAGTATTTT.